This entry is about one T cell receptor (beta chain). Its cognate antigen is unknown. The germline gives CDR1 SGHAT, CDR2 FQNNGV. This CDR3 region has 18 residues. Deletions cut 1 base from V and 0 bases from J, with 18 bases between. The sample comes from a study of T cell responses to AZD1222 COVID-19 vaccine. Study-level information: Both about-4-week and about-12-week second-dose recipients were combined. General study results and limits: Researchers took repertoire samples only after the peak T cell response had come. Donors skewed white British and female; clonal diversity was possibly underestimated.

Repertoires were generated with immunoSEQ multiplex PCR, while TCRdb's copy carries only in-frame clones and drops some. The sample records about 170,000 clones, approximately 93% being singletons. The input for sequencing was peripheral blood, taken on day 0 of AZD1222 vaccination. This receptor was identified in an adult in good health. V and J are TRBV11-2 and TRBJ1-1, with a weak D call TRBD1 (5 bases). The CDR3 sequence is CASSLGWDPVPMNTEAFF. The CDR3 DNA is TGTGCCAGCAGCTTAGGGTGGGACCCGGTCCCTATGAACACTGAAGCTTTCTTT.